What follows is one T cell receptor (beta chain) and its context. Looked up from germline, CDR1 is SNHLY and CDR2 is FYNNEI. The CDR3 spans 13 residues. The ends lost 6 bases at V and 14 bases at J; junction bases unmatched: 10. These data are taken from a study of cytomegalovirus exposure and HLA in healthy donors. TCRdb keeps only in-frame clones here, not all; method: immunoSEQ multiplex PCR. In the table there are roughly 200,000 clones, around 80% of which are singletons. The clonotype was recovered from a woman in her 30s in good health and CMV-seronegative. Sequences were obtained from PBMCs. This sequence joins TRBV2 and TRBJ2-1, with 10 nucleotides matching TRBD2. The CDR3 DNA follows: TGTGCCAGCAGGGACAAGCGGGAGGGCCAGGAGTTCTTC. Translation: CASRDKREGQEFF.